This T cell receptor beta chain was identified during a study of shared clonotypes between healthy human individuals. For the study at large: Each donor's CD8 memory used one plate, CD8 naive two, each CD4 subset three. Study findings and constraints: Naive subsets tended to show greater estimated richness than memory subsets.

Some clones are missing from TCRdb's copy, which holds only in-frame ones; the method was immunoSEQ multiplex PCR. The sample has more than 1.2 million clones, approximately 98.5% seen once. This clone was counted once. Its target is not known. V was pared by 8 bases and J by 7 bases, with 15 bases between. This CDR3 spans 13 amino acids. Germline loops: CDR1 MNHEY, CDR2 SVGAGI. This TCR derives from a young man in good health. Source material: naive CD4+ T cells sorted from blood. Subset reported: CD45RA+ positively selected. The chain couples TRBV6-5 to TRBJ2-4; D possibly corresponds to TRBD1 (6 bases). CDR3 region: CASVYREGNIQYF. In DNA form, the CDR3 reads TGTGCCAGCGTCTACAGGGAAGGGAACATTCAGTACTTC.